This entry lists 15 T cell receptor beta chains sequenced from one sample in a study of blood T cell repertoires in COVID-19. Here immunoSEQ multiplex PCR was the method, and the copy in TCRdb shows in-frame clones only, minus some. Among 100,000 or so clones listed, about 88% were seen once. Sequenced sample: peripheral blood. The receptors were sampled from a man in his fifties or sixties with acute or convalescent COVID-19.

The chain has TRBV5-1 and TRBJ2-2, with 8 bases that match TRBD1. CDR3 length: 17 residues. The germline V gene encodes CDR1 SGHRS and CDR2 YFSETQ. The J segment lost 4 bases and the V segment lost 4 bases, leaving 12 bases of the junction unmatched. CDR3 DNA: TGCGCCAGCAGCACCGAAAACAGGGGGTTAGGCACCGGGGAGCTGTTTTTT. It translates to CASSTENRGLGTGELFF.

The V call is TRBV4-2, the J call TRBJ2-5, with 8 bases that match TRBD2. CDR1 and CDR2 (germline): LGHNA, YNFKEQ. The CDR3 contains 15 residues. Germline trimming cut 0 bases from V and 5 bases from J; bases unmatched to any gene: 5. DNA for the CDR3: TGTGCCAGCAGCCAAGACGGGAGGGCCCCGGAGACCCAGTACTTC. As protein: CASSQDGRAPETQYF.

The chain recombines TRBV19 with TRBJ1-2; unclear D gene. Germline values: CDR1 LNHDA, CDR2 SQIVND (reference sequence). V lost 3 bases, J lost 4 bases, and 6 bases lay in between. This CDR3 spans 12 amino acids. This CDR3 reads CASSITRYGYTF. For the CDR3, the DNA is TGTGCCAGTAGTATTACGCGCTATGGCTACACCTTC.

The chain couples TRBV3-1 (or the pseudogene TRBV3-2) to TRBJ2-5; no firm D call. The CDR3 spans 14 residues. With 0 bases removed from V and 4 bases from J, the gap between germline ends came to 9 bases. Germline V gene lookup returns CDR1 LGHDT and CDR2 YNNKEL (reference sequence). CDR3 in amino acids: CASSQDQRRETQYF. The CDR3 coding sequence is TGTGCCAGCAGCCAAGATCAACGCAGAGAGACCCAGTACTTC.

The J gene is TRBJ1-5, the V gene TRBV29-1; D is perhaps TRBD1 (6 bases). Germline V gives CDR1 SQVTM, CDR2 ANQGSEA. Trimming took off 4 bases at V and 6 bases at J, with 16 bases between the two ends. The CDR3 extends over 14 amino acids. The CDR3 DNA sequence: TGCAGCGTTGCTTCAGACAGGATGGGTCAGCCCCAGCATTTT. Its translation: CSVASDRMGQPQHF.

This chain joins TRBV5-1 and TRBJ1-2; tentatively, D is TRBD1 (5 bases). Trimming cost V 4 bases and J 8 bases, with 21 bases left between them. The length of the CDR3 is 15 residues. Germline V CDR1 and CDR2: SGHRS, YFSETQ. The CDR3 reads CASSPGGSSSYGYTF. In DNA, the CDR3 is TGCGCCAGCAGCCCCGGGGGGTCTTCGTCTTACGGCTACACCTTC.

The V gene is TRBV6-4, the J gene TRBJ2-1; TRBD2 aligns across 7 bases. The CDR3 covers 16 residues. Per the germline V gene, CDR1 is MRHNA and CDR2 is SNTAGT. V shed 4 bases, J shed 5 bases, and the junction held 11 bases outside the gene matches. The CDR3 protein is CASSAGILAADNEQFF. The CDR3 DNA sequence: TGTGCCAGCAGTGCGGGGATTCTAGCGGCTGACAATGAGCAGTTCTTC.

The CDR3 DNA sequence: TGTGCCAGTAGTATATCGGGACTAGCGTTTTACAATGAGCAGTTCTTC. Its protein is CASSISGLAFYNEQFF. J is TRBJ2-1 and V is TRBV19; 10 nucleotides match TRBD2. This CDR3 has 16 residues. The trim removed 2 bases at V and 4 bases at J, leaving 5 bases unmatched. Per the germline V gene, CDR1 is LNHDA and CDR2 is SQIVND (reference sequence).

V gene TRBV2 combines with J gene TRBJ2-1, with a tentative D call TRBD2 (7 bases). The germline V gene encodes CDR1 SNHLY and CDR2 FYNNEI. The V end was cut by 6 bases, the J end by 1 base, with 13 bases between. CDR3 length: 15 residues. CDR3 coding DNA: TGTGCCAGCAGGGGGGGGGCCGGGTCCTACAATGAGCAGTTCTTC. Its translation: CASRGGAGSYNEQFF.

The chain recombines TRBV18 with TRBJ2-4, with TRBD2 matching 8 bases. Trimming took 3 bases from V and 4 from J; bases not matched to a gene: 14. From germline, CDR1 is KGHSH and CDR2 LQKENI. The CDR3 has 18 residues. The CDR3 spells CASSPPPGGRRDKNIQYF. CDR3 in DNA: TGTGCCAGCTCACCCCCCCCCGGCGGGAGGAGGGATAAAAACATTCAGTACTTC. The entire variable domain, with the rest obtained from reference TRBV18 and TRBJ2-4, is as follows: NAGVMQNPRHLVRRRGQEARLRCSPMKGHSHVYWYRQLPEEGLKFMVYLQKENIIDESGMPKERFSAEFPKEGPSILRIQQVVRGDSAAYFCASSPPPGGRRDKNIQYFGAGTRLSVL.

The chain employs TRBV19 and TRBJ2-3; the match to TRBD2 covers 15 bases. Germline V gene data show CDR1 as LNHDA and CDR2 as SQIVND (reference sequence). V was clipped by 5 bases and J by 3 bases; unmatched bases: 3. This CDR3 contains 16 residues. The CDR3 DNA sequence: TGTGCCAGTAGTGTCGGGACTAGCGGGGGGACAGATACGCAGTATTTT. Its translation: CASSVGTSGGTDTQYF.

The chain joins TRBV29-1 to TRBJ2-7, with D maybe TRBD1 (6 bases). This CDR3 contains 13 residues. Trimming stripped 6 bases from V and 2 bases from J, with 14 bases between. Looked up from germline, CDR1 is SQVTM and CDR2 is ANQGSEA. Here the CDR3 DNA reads TGCAGCGTGCCATCCGGGACAACCTACGAGCAGTACTTC. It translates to CSVPSGTTYEQYF.

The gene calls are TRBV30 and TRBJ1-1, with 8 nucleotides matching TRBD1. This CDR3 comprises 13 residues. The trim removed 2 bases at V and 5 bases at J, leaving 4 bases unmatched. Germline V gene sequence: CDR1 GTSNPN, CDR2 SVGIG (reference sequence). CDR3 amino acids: CAWSRTGRTEAFF. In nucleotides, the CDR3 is TGTGCCTGGAGTAGGACAGGGAGGACTGAAGCTTTCTTT. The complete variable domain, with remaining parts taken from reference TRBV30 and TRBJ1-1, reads SQTIHQWPATLVQPVGSPLSLECTVEGTSNPNLYWYRQAAGRGLQLLFYSVGIGQISSEVPQNLSASRPQDRQFILSSKKLLLSDSGFYLCAWSRTGRTEAFFGQGTRLTVV.

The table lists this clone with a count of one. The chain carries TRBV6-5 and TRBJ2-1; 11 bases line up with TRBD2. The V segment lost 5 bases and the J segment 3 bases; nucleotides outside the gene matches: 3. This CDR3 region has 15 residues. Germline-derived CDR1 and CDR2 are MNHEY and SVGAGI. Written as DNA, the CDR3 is TGTGCCAGCAGTCCAACTAGCGGGGGCTACAATGAGCAGTTCTTC. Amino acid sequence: CASSPTSGGYNEQFF.

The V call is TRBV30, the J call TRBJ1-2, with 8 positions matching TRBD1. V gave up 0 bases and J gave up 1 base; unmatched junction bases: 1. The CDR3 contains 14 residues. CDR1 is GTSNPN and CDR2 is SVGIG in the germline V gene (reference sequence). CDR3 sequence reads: CAWSVTGGNYGYTF. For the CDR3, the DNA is TGTGCCTGGAGTGTAACAGGGGGTAACTATGGCTACACCTTC.